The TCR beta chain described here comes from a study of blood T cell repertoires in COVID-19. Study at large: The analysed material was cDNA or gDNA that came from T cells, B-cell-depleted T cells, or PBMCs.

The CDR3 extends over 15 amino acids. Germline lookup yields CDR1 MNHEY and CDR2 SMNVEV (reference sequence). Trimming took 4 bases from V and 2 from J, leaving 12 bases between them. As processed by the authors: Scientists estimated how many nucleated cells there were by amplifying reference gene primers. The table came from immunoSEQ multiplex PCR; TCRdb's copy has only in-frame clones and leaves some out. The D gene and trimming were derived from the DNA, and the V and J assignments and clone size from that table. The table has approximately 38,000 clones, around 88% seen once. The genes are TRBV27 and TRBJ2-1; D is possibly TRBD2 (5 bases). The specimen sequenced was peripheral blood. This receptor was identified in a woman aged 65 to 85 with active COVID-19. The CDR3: CASSSDPGAYNEQFF. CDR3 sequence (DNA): TGTGCCAGCAGTTCGGACCCCGGGGCCTACAATGAGCAGTTCTTC.